These 6 T cell receptor beta chains share one sample of origin, sequenced in a study of cytomegalovirus exposure and HLA in healthy donors. This PCR relied on a set of 60 Vbeta primers and 13 Jbeta primers. Using immunoSEQ multiplex PCR, the repertoire was profiled, and TCRdb retains in-frame clones only, with some absent. The profile covers about 130,000 clones, with 81% appearing a single time and less than 6.5% taken by the ten largest. Material: PBMCs. Every receptor here comes from a woman in her 40s in good health and CMV-seropositive.

The V call is TRBV5-5, the J call TRBJ2-7, with 7 bases identical to TRBD1. The CDR3 totals 17 residues. Germline V gene data show CDR1 as SGHKS and CDR2 as YYEKEE (reference sequence). Germline trimming cut 4 bases from V and 3 bases from J; bases unmatched to any gene: 16. Written as DNA, the CDR3 is TGTGCCAGCAGCCTGACAGGGTTTGGAGCTGGAGGCTACGAGCAGTACTTC. This gives the protein CASSLTGFGAGGYEQYF.

The J gene is TRBJ1-2, the V gene TRBV29-1, with TRBD1 matching over 7 bases. The V segment lost 7 bases and the J segment 4 bases; nucleotides outside the gene matches: 9. The CDR3 spans 13 residues. Germline CDR1 SQVTM, CDR2 ANQGSEA. The CDR3 DNA sequence: TGCAGCGGGACCGGGACAGATTTCTATGGCTACACCTTC. It codes for CSGTGTDFYGYTF.

The gene calls are TRBV9 and TRBJ1-3; D is unresolved. Looked up from germline, CDR1 is SGDLS and CDR2 is YYNGEE. Trimming removed 3 bases from V and 8 bases from J, with 9 bases in between. This CDR3 is 12 amino acids long. Here the CDR3 DNA reads TGTGCCAGCAGCGATTCGGTGGACACCATATATTTT. Protein product: CASSDSVDTIYF.

This chain links TRBV4-2 with TRBJ2-5; 7 nucleotides line up with TRBD1. Germline CDR1 LGHNA, CDR2 YNFKEQ. CDR3 length: 13 residues. V was pared by 7 bases and J by 5 bases, with 7 bases of the junction left unmatched. CDR3 loop: CASKVQGYETQYF. The CDR3, as DNA: TGTGCCAGCAAGGTACAGGGGTATGAGACCCAGTACTTC.

The rearrangement joins TRBV29-1 to TRBJ2-7; 8 positions agree with TRBD2. The CDR3 sequence is 14 residues long. Per the germline V gene, CDR1 is SQVTM and CDR2 is ANQGSEA. Losses at the gene ends were 6 bases for V and 0 bases for J; bases not matched to a gene: 7. Written as DNA, the CDR3 is TGCAGCGTAGTTAGCGGGGTTAGCTCCTACGAGCAGTACTTC. It specifies CSVVSGVSSYEQYF.

This clone is a singleton in its sample. V usage is TRBV9 and J usage is TRBJ2-5; D possibly corresponds to TRBD2 (6 bases). CDR1 and CDR2 from the germline V gene are SGDLS and YYNGEE. V lost 2 bases to trimming and J lost 3 bases, with 23 bases between them. CDR3 length: 18 amino acids. The CDR3 DNA reads as TGTGCCAGCAGCGTCGGATTAGCTGGGGGGTCACTAAAAGAGACCCAGTACTTC. Amino acid sequence: CASSVGLAGGSLKETQYF.